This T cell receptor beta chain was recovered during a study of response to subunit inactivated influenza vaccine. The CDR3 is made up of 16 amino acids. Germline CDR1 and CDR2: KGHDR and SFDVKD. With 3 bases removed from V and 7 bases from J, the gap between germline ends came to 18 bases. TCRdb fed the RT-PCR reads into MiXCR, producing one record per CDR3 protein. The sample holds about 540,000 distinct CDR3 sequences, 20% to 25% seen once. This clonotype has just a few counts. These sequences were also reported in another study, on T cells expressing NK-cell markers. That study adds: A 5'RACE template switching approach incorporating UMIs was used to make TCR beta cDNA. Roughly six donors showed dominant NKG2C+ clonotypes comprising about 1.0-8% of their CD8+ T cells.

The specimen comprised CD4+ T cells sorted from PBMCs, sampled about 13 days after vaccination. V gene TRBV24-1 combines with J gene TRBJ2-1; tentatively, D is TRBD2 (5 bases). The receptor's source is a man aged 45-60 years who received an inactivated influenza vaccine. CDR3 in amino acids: CATSDRIGDQGNEQFF. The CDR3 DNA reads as TGTGCCACCAGTGATCGGATCGGGGATCAAGGGAATGAGCAGTTCTTC.